This paragraph reports one TCR beta chain. The data derive from a study of PD-1 blockade in mismatch repair-deficient tumors. Study in general: Patients had over ten mismatch repair-deficient cancer types and were previously treated and progressing.

Profiling relied on immunoSEQ multiplex PCR, and the TCRdb table lists in-frame clones only, not all of them. The sample consists of more than 95,000 clones, around 83% of them appearing once. Losses at the gene ends were 6 bases for V and 5 bases for J; bases not matched to a gene: 9. The CDR3 length is 14 residues. Germline V gene sequence: CDR1 MNHEY, CDR2 SVGAGI. The TCR-sequenced patients were a few responders to pembrolizumab. The J gene is TRBJ2-5, the V gene TRBV6-5; TRBD2 matches 7 bases. The sample here was peripheral blood, taken 44 weeks after starting pembrolizumab. The origin of this receptor is an adult with mismatch repair-deficient cancer. CDR3 protein: CASSPAGLKETQYF. As DNA, the CDR3 is TGTGCCAGCAGCCCAGCGGGACTTAAGGAGACCCAGTACTTC.